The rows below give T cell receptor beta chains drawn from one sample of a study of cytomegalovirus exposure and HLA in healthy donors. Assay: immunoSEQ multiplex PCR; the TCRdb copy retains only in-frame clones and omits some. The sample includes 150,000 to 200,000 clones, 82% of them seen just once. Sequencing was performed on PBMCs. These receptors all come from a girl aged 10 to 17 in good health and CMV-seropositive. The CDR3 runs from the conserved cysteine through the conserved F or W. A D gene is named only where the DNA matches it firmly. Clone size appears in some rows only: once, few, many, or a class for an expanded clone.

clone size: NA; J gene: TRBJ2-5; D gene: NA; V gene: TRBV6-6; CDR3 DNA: TGTGCCAGCAGTGGCCATGGGGAGGCCCAGTACTTC; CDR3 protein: CASSGHGEAQYF
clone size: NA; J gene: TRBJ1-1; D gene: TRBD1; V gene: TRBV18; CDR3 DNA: TGTGCCAGCTCACCGGGGACAGGGGAGACTGAAGCTTTCTTT; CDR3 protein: CASSPGTGETEAFF
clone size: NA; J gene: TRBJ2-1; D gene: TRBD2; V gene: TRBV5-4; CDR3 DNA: TGTGCCAGCAGCACCGGACTAGCGCGCAACTCCTACAATGAGCAGTTCTTC; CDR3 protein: CASSTGLARNSYNEQFF
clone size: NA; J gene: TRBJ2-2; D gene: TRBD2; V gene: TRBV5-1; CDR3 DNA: TGCGCCAGCAGCTTGGTTTTTTTAGACGGGAGGGCCAGCACCGGGGAGCTGTTTTTT; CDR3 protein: CASSLVFLDGRASTGELFF
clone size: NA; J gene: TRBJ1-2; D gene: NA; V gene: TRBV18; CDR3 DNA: TGTGCCAGCTCACGAGACACAGCTAACTATGGCTACACCTTC; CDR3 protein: CASSRDTANYGYTF
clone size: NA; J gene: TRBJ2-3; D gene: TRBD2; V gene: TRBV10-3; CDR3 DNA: TGTGCCACCCGACTAGCGGGACTCACAGATACGCAGTATTTT; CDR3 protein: CATRLAGLTDTQYF
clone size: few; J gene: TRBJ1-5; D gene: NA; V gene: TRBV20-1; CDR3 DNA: TGCAGTGTGGGGGGACAGCCCCAGCATTTT; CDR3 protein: CSVGGQPQHF
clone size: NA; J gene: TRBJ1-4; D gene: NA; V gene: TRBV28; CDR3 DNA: TGTGCCAGCAGTTCAATCGGGAAGCTTGATGAAAAACTGTTTTTT; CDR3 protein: CASSSIGKLDEKLFF
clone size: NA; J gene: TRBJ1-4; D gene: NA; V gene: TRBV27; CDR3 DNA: TGTGCCAGCAGTCCACAGGTCCACACTGCAACTAATGAAAAACTGTTTTTT; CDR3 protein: CASSPQVHTATNEKLFF
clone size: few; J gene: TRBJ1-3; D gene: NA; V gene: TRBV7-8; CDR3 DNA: TGTGCCAGCAGGTTGCCCGGAGAAGGAAACACCATATATTTT; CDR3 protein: CASRLPGEGNTIYF